This entry is about one T cell receptor (beta chain). Libraries were prepared by immunoSEQ multiplex PCR; TCRdb keeps only in-frame clonotypes and omits some of them. The repertoire includes approximately 160,000 clones, around four fifths of them detected once, and 3.6% sits in the top ten. These data are taken from a study of blood T cell repertoires in COVID-19. In the study overall: Samples came from the United States, Italy and Spain, spanning acute and convalescent COVID-19. T cells, B-cell-depleted T cells, or PBMCs supplied cDNA or gDNA.

The CDR3 spans 15 residues. Per the germline V gene, CDR1 is LGHNA and CDR2 is YNFKEQ. The V and J ends lost 0 bases and 3 bases respectively, with 12 bases between them. Participants came from about two dozen US areas, aged roughly 18 to 90 years. Participant reports of clinical history set cohort assignment. The V and J genes are TRBV4-2 and TRBJ2-7; D is perhaps TRBD1 (6 bases). This TCR was sampled from a woman in her fifties or sixties in a cohort exposed to, infected with or recovered from COVID-19 (not recorded which). The sample taken for sequencing was PBMCs or T cells enriched from blood (not recorded which). The CDR3 nucleotides are TGTGCCAGCAGCCAAGAAGGCAGGGGTCACTACGAGCAGTACTTC. Its protein product is CASSQEGRGHYEQYF.